This T cell receptor beta chain was recorded in a study of cytomegalovirus exposure and HLA in healthy donors. General study results and limits: Cytomegalovirus association was listed for 164 TCR beta chains. For cytomegalovirus status, the classifier reportedly gave diagnoses with high specificity and sensitivity. No immune exposure information besides CMV serostatus was available.

Note on this clone: What it recognizes is unknown.

The PCR ran on 60 Vbeta and 13 Jbeta primers. Profiling relied on immunoSEQ multiplex PCR, and the TCRdb table lists in-frame clones only, not all of them. The table includes over 150,000 clones, around four fifths detected once. CDR3 length: 15 residues. Trimming shortened V by 0 bases and J by 5 bases, and 11 bases separated the two germline ends. From germline, CDR1 is LNHNV and CDR2 YYDKDF (reference sequence). The chain recombines TRBV15 with TRBJ1-5, with a tentative D call TRBD1 (6 bases). The material sequenced was PBMCs. This clonotype originated in a girl aged 5-17 years in good health and CMV-seropositive. The CDR3 spells CATSRDDTGYQPQHF. The CDR3 DNA reads as TGTGCCACCAGCAGAGATGATACAGGGTATCAGCCCCAGCATTTT.